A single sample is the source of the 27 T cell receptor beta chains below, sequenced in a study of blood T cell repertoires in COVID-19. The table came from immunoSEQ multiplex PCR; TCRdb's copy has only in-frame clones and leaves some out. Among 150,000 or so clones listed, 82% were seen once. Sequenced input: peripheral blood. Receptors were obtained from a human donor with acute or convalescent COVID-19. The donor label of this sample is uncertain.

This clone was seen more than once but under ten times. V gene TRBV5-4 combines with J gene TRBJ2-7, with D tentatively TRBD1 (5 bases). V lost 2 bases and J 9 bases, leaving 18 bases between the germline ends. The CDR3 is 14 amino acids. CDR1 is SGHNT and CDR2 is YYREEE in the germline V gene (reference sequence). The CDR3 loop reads CASSFPDRPSGQYF. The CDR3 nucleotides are TGTGCCAGCAGCTTCCCCGACAGACCTTCGGGGCAGTACTTC.

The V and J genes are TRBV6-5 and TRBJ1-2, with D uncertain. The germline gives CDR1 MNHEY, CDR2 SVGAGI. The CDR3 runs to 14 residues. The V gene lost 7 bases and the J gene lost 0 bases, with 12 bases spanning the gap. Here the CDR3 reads CASTLVGTNYGYTF. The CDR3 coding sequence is TGTGCCAGCACCTTAGTCGGGACTAACTATGGCTACACCTTC.

The CDR3: CASNPSGLAADNEQFF. CDR3 coding DNA: TGTGCCAGTAACCCCTCGGGACTAGCAGCCGACAATGAGCAGTTCTTC. The chain is built from TRBV19 and TRBJ2-1; 9 positions agree with TRBD2. The CDR3 runs to 16 residues. The V segment lost 7 bases and the J segment 5 bases; nucleotides outside the gene matches: 12. CDR1 and CDR2 (germline): LNHDA, SQIVND (reference sequence).

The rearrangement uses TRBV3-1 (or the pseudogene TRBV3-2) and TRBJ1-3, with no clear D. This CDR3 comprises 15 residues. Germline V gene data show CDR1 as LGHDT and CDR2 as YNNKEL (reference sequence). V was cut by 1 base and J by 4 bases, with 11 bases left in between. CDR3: CASSQAGVSGNTIYF. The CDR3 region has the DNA TGTGCCAGCAGCCAAGCCGGAGTATCCGGAAACACCATATATTTT.

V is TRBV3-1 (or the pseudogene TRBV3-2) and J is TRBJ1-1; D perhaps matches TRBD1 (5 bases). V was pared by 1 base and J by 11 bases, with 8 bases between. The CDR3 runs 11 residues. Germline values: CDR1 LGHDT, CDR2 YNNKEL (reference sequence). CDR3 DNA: TGTGCCAGCAGCCAAGGGGGGAGGGCTTTCTTT. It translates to CASSQGGRAFF.

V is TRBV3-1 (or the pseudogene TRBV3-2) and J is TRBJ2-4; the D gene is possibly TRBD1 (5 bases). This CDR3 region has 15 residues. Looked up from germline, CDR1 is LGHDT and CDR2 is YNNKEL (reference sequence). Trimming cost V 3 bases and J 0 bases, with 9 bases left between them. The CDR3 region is CASSQGRLAKNIQYF. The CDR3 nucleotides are TGTGCCAGCAGCCAGGGGCGTCTAGCCAAAAACATTCAGTACTTC.

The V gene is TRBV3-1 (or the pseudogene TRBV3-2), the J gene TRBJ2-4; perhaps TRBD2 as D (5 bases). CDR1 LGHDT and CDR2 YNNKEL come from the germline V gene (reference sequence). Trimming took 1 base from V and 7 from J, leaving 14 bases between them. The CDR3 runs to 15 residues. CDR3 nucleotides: TGTGCCAGCAGCCAAGGGGGTTCCAGAGGGAACATTCAGTACTTC. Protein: CASSQGGSRGNIQYF.

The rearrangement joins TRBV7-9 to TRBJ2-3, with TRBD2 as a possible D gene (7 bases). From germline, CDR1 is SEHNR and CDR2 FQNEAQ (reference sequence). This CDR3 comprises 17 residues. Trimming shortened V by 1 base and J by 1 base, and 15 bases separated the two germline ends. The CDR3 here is CASSLVGGPSGTDTQYF. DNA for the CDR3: TGTGCCAGCAGCTTAGTCGGGGGGCCATCGGGCACAGATACGCAGTATTTT.

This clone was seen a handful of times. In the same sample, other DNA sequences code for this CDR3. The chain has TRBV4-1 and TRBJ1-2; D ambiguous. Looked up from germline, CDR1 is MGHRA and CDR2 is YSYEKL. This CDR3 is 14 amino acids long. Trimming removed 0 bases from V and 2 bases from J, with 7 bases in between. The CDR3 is CASSQDNRNYGYTF. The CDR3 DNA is TGCGCCAGCAGCCAAGATAACAGAAACTATGGCTACACCTTC.

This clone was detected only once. In DNA, the CDR3 is TGTGCCAGCAGTTACACCAGGGGCGGATTACGGAACACTGAAGCTTTCTTT. This codes for CASSYTRGGLRNTEAFF. This rearrangement joins TRBV6-2 or TRBV6-3 to TRBJ1-1; D is possibly TRBD1 (6 bases). V was clipped by 2 bases and J by 1 base, with 17 bases between them. Germline values: CDR1 MNHEY, CDR2 SVGEGT. The CDR3 loop spans 17 amino acids.

The CDR3 nucleotides are TGTGCCAGTAGTTTCAGGGGGCGCGTCACTGAAGCTTTCTTT. Amino acid sequence: CASSFRGRVTEAFF. This chain connects TRBV19 to TRBJ1-1; 8 bases match TRBD1. The CDR3 has 14 amino acids. The V gene's germline CDR1 is LNHDA and CDR2 SQIVND (reference sequence). Trimming at V came to 5 bases and at J to 4 bases, leaving 6 bases not matched to a gene.

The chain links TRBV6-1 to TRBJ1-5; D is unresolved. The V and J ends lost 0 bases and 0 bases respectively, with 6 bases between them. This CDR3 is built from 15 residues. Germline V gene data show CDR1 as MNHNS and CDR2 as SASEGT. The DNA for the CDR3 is TGTGCCAGCAGTGAAGCTGGAGATAGCAATCAGCCCCAGCATTTT. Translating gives CASSEAGDSNQPQHF.

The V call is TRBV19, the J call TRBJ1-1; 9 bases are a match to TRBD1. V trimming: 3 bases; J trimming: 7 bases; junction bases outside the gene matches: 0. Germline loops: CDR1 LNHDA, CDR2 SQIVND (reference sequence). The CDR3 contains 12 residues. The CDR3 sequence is CASSMGQGEAFF. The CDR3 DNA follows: TGTGCCAGTAGTATGGGACAGGGTGAAGCTTTCTTT. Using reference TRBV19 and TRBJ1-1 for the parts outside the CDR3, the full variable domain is DGGITQSPKYLFRKEGQNVTLSCEQNLNHDAMYWYRQDPGQGLRLIYYSQIVNDFQKGDIAEGYSVSREKKESFPLTVTSAQKNPTAFYLCASSMGQGEAFFGQGTRLTVV.

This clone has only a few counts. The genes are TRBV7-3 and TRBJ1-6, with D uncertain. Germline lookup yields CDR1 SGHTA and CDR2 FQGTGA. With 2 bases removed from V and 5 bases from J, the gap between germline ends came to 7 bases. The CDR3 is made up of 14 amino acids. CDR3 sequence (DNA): TGTGCCAGCAGCTTACGGGGAGATAATTCACCCCTCCACTTT. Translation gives CASSLRGDNSPLHF. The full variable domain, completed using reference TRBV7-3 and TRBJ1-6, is GAGVSQTPSNKVTEKGKYVELRCDPISGHTALYWYRQSLGQGPEFLIYFQGTGAADDSGLPNDRFFAVRPEGSVSTLKIQRTERGDSAVYLCASSLRGDNSPLHFGNGTRLTVT.

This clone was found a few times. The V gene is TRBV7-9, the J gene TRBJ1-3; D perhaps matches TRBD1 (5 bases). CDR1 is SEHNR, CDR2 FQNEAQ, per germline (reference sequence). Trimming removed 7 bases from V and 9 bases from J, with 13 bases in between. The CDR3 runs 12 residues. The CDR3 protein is CASKGGVGTIYF. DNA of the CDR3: TGTGCCAGCAAAGGAGGGGTGGGCACCATATATTTT.

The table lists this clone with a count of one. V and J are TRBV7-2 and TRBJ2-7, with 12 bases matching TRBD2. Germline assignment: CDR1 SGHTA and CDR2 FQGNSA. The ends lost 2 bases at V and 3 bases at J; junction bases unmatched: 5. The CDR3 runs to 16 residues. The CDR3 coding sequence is TGTGCCAGCAGCTTAAGGGCTAGCGGGGGGGTCTACGAGCAGTACTTC. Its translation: CASSLRASGGVYEQYF.

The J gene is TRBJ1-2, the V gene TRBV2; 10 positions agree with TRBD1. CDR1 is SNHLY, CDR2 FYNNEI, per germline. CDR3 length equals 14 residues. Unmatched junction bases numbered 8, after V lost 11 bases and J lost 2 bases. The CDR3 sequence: CACTGQGNNYGYTF. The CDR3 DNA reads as TGTGCCTGTACGGGACAGGGGAACAACTATGGCTACACCTTC.

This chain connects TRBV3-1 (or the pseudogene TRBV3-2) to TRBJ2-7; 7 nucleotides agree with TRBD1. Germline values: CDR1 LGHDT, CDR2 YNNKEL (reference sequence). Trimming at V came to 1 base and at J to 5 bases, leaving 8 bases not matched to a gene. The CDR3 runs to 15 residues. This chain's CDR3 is CASSQGGQTFNEQYF. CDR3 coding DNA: TGTGCCAGCAGCCAAGGGGGACAGACCTTTAACGAGCAGTACTTC.

The CDR3, as DNA: TGTGCCAGCAGTACGAGACTAGCGTCGAACACCGGGGAGCTGTTTTTT. As protein: CASSTRLASNTGELFF. The rearrangement links TRBV6-2 or TRBV6-3 to TRBJ2-2, with 8 bases identical to TRBD2. The junction had 5 bases not matched to a gene; V was cut back by 5 bases and J by 0 bases. Germline CDR1 reads MNHEY; CDR2 reads SVGEGT. The CDR3 loop spans 16 amino acids.

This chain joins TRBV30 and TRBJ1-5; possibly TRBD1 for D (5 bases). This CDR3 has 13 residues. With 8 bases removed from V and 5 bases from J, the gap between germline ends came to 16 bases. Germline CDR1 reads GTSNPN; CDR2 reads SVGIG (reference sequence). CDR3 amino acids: CAMEGGGYQPQHF. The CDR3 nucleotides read TGTGCCATGGAGGGCGGGGGATATCAGCCCCAGCATTTT.

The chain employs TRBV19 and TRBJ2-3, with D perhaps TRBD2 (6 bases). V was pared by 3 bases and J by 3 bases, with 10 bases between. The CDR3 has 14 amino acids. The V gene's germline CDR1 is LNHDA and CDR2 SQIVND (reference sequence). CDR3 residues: CASSILGGTDTQYF. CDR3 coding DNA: TGTGCCAGTAGTATTCTCGGGGGAACAGATACGCAGTATTTT. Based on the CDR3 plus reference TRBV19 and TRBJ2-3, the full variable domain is DGGITQSPKYLFRKEGQNVTLSCEQNLNHDAMYWYRQDPGQGLRLIYYSQIVNDFQKGDIAEGYSVSREKKESFPLTVTSAQKNPTAFYLCASSILGGTDTQYFGPGTRLTVL.

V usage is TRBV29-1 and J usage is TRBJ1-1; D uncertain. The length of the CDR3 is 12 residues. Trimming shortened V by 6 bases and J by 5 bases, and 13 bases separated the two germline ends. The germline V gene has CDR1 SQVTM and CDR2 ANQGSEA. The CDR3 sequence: CSVREAGTEAFF. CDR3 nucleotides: TGCAGCGTCCGGGAAGCAGGTACTGAAGCTTTCTTT.

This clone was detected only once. The CDR3, as DNA: TGTGCCAGCAGCTTGTTTAGGAGACAGGGGTTGGCTTATAATTCACCCCTCCACTTT. Translated: CASSLFRRQGLAYNSPLHF. This chain joins TRBV5-6 and TRBJ1-6; TRBD1 matches 8 bases. The CDR3 spans 19 residues. J lost 4 bases, V lost 1 base, and 13 bases had no gene match. The germline V gene encodes CDR1 SGHDT and CDR2 YYEEEE. Full variable domain (remainder filled in from reference TRBV5-6 and TRBJ1-6): DAGVTQSPTHLIKTRGQQVTLRCSPKSGHDTVSWYQQALGQGPQFIFQYYEEEERQRGNFPDRFSGHQFPNYSSELNVNALLLGDSALYLCASSLFRRQGLAYNSPLHFGNGTRLTVT.

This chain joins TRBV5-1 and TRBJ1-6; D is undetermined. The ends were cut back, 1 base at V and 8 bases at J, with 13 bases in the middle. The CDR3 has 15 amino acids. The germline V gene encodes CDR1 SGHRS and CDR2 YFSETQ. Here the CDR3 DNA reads TGCGCCAGCAGCTTGTACGGTGGTCGCGATTCACCCCTCCACTTT. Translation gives CASSLYGGRDSPLHF. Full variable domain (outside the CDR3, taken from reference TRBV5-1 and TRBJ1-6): KAGVTQTPRYLIKTRGQQVTLSCSPISGHRSVSWYQQTPGQGLQFLFEYFSETQRNKGNFPGRFSGRQFSNSRSEMNVSTLELGDSALYLCASSLYGGRDSPLHFGNGTRLTVT.

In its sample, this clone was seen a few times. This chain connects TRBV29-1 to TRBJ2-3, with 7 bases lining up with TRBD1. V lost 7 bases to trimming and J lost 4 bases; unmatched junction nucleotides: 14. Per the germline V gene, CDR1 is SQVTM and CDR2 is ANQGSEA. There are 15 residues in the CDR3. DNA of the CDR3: TGCAGCGGGGGAAACAGGGGACGGGGCGCAGATACGCAGTATTTT. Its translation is CSGGNRGRGADTQYF.

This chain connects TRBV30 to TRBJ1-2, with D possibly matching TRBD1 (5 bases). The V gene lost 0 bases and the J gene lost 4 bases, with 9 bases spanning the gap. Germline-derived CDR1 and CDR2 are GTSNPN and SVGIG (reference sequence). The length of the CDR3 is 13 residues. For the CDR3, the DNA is TGTGCCTGGAGTGTGGGGCAGCGCTATGGCTACACCTTC. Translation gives CAWSVGQRYGYTF.

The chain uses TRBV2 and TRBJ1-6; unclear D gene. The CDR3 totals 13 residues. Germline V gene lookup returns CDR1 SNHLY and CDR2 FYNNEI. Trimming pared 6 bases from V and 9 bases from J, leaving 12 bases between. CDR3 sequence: CASSSLESSPLHF. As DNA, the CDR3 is TGTGCCAGCAGCTCACTGGAGAGTTCACCCCTCCACTTT.